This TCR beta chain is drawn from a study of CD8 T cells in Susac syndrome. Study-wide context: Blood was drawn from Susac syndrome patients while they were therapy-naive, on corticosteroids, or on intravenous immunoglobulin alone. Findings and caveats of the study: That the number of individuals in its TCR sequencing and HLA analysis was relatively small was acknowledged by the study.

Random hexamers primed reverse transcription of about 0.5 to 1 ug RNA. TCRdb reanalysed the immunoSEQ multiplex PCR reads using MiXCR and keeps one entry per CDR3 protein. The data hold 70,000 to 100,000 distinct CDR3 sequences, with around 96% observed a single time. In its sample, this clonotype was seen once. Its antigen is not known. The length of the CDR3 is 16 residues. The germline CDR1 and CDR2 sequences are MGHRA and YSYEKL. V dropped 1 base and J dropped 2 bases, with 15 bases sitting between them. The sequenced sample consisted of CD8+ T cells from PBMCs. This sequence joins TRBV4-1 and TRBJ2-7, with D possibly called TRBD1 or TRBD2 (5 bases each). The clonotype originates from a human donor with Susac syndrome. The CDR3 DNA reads TGCGCCAGCAGCCAAGTCTGGGACCTTCGCCCCTACGAGCAGTACTTC. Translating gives CASSQVWDLRPYEQYF.